This T cell receptor (beta chain) was captured by sequencing in a study of OX40 agonist ivuxolimab in advanced cancers. Autoimmune disease history or systemic immunosuppression was exclusionary. This CDR3 contains 14 residues. Looked up from germline, CDR1 is SNHLY and CDR2 is FYNNEI. J was trimmed by 7 bases and V by 6 bases; bases with no gene match: 8. Sequenced by immunoSEQ multiplex PCR; TCRdb stores in-frame clones only, minus some. In the table there are approximately 77,000 clones, around 90% of which are singletons. A remark on this clone: The antigen remains unidentified.

Broader study findings: Both blood CD4+ and CD8+ T cells showed clonal growth by week 6 at 0.1 to 3.0 mg/kg. Some of the nonresponding patients also showed low levels of normalized T-cell clonal expansion.

The rearrangement links TRBV2 to TRBJ2-1; 8 bases map to TRBD1. The sample here was CD4+ or CD8+ T cells sorted from blood, taken in a trial of the OX40 agonist ivuxolimab. The origin of this receptor is an adult with an advanced solid tumor such as melanoma, head and neck, liver or kidney cancer. This CDR3 is CASSPDRALNEQFF. DNA for the CDR3: TGTGCCAGCAGCCCGGACAGGGCATTAAATGAGCAGTTCTTC. Using reference TRBV2 and TRBJ2-1 for the parts outside the CDR3, the full variable domain is EPEVTQTPSHQVTQMGQEVILRCVPISNHLYFYWYRQILGQKVEFLVSFYNNEISEKSEIFDDQFSVERPDGSNFTLKIRSTKLEDSAMYFCASSPDRALNEQFFGPGTRLTVL.